These T cell receptor beta chains were read from a single sample in a study of blood T cell repertoires in COVID-19. Some clones are missing from TCRdb's copy, which holds only in-frame ones; the method was immunoSEQ multiplex PCR. The table records 200,000 to 250,000 clones, roughly four fifths of them present only once. The sequenced sample consisted of PBMCs or T cells enriched from blood (not recorded which). Receptors were obtained from a man aged 35-49 years who had recovered from COVID-19. The CDR3 runs from the conserved cysteine through the conserved F or W. The D gene is left open where the match is weak. A row's size may be missing; if present it is once, few, many or a size class.

clone_size,v_call,j_call,d_call,cdr3_nt,cdr3_aa
NA,TRBV7-9,TRBJ2-1,TRBD2,TGTGCCAGCAGCTTAGGACTAGCGGGAGGCAATGAGCAGTTCTTC,CASSLGLAGGNEQFF
NA,TRBV7-6,TRBJ1-4,NA,TGTGCCAGCAGCTTAGTTCGGACACCTGGTGAAAAACTGTTTTTT,CASSLVRTPGEKLFF
NA,TRBV6-1,TRBJ2-1,NA,TGTGCCAGCAGTGCCCCAACTAGCAGCTCCTACAATGAGCAGTTCTTC,CASSAPTSSSYNEQFF
NA,TRBV12-5,TRBJ1-2,TRBD1,TGTGCTAGTGGTTTTCACAGGGGCGCCCTCTCTTGGGGCTATGGCTACACCTTC,CASGFHRGALSWGYGYTF
NA,TRBV12-5,TRBJ1-5,NA,TGTGCTAGTGGACAGGGAGATCAGCCCCAGCATTTT,CASGQGDQPQHF
NA,TRBV28,TRBJ1-3,NA,TGTGCCAGCAGTTTATGGGACAGCAACTCTGGAAACACCATATATTTT,CASSLWDSNSGNTIYF
NA,TRBV29-1,TRBJ1-1,TRBD1,TGCAGCTGTTCGACAGGGGGTGTGGCTGAAGCTTTCTTT,CSCSTGGVAEAFF
NA,TRBV5-1,TRBJ1-3,NA,TGCGCCAGCAGCTTGGCGGCAGGGCCTGGAAACACCATATATTTT,CASSLAAGPGNTIYF
NA,TRBV19,TRBJ2-1,TRBD2,TGTGCCAGTAATCCTAGCGGGGGGTACAATGAGCAGTTCTTC,CASNPSGGYNEQFF
NA,TRBV28,TRBJ2-1,NA,TGTGCCAGCAGTTCAAAGGGGGTGGTCTCCTACAATGAGCAGTTCTTC,CASSSKGVVSYNEQFF
NA,TRBV7-9,TRBJ1-2,NA,TGTGCCAGCAGCTTAGGAGGCCCAAATGGCTACACCTTC,CASSLGGPNGYTF
NA,TRBV10-3,TRBJ2-5,NA,TGTGCCATCAGTGAAAGACCACACACACTAGCAGAAGAGACCCAGTACTTC,CAISERPHTLAEETQYF
NA,TRBV28,TRBJ1-2,NA,TGTGCCAGCAGCCGGGACATAAGCTATGGCTACACCTTC,CASSRDISYGYTF
NA,TRBV10-3,TRBJ2-5,NA,TGTGCCATCAGTGAGGGTGGGGGCAGAAAAGAGACCCAGTACTTC,CAISEGGGRKETQYF
few,TRBV18,TRBJ2-7,NA,TGTGCCAGCTCACCAGCTGCCGGAGCCTACGAGCAGTACTTC,CASSPAAGAYEQYF
NA,TRBV27,TRBJ2-3,TRBD1,TGTGCCAGCAGTCCCCTGGCAGGGGGTCCAGATACGCAGTATTTT,CASSPLAGGPDTQYF
NA,TRBV28,TRBJ1-1,NA,TGTGCCAGCAGACTCAGGGGCCCTGAAGCTTTCTTT,CASRLRGPEAFF
NA,TRBV10-2,TRBJ1-1,NA,TGCGCCAGCAAGGACAGGAACACTGAAGCTTTCTTT,CASKDRNTEAFF
NA,TRBV11-2,TRBJ2-5,TRBD2,TGTGCCAGCAGCTTAGGCCCCGGGAGGGAGACCCAGTACTTC,CASSLGPGRETQYF
NA,TRBV4-1,TRBJ1-3,NA,TGCGCCAGCAGCCACCACCGGGAACTCTCTGGAAACACCATATATTTT,CASSHHRELSGNTIYF
once,TRBV7-8,TRBJ1-3,NA,TGTGCCAGCAGCCGAGCAGCAGGGGTTTTCGGAAACACCATATATTTT,CASSRAAGVFGNTIYF
NA,TRBV7-6,TRBJ2-5,NA,TGTGCCAGCAGCCATATGTCCCCGGGGAAAGAGACCCAGTACTTC,CASSHMSPGKETQYF
NA,TRBV5-1,TRBJ1-2,TRBD1,TGCGCCAGCAGCCCGCAGGGGGATGGCTACACCTTC,CASSPQGDGYTF
NA,TRBV18,TRBJ2-7,NA,TGTGCCAGCTCACCGGACATATTAACCTACGAGCAGTACTTC,CASSPDILTYEQYF
NA,TRBV7-3,TRBJ1-1,NA,TGTGCCAGCAGCTTCGCGGGGGGCGAGACTGAAGCTTTCTTT,CASSFAGGETEAFF
NA,TRBV5-4,TRBJ1-3,NA,TGTGCCAGCAGCGTTCCGGGGGGGGACGTGGGAAACACCATATATTTT,CASSVPGGDVGNTIYF
NA,TRBV5-6,TRBJ2-1,NA,TGTGCCAGCAGCCCTGGGGGGTACCCCTACAATGAGCAGTTCTTC,CASSPGGYPYNEQFF
NA,TRBV6-2/TRBV6-3,TRBJ2-7,NA,TGTGCCAGCAGTTATTGGCCCCATGGCTACGAGCAGTACTTC,CASSYWPHGYEQYF
NA,TRBV3-1/TRBV3-2,TRBJ2-7,NA,TGTGCCAGCACCATATCAGTTACCTCCTACGAGCAGTACTTC,CASTISVTSYEQYF
few,TRBV4-3,TRBJ2-1,TRBD2,TGCGCCAGCAGCCAATCGGCGGGGGGGTTTGATGAGCAGTTCTTC,CASSQSAGGFDEQFF
NA,TRBV9,TRBJ2-1,TRBD2,TGTGCCAGCAGCTTGAGGGCCCCTGGAGCGGGAGGTTCCTACAATGAGCAGTTCTTC,CASSLRAPGAGGSYNEQFF
NA,TRBV30,TRBJ1-2,TRBD1,TGTGCCTGGAACAGGGGGGTTGACGGCTACACCTTC,CAWNRGVDGYTF
NA,TRBV4-2,TRBJ2-1,TRBD2,TGTGCCAGCAGCCAAGAACCGGGAGGGCTGGGCAATGAGCAGTTCTTC,CASSQEPGGLGNEQFF
NA,TRBV2,TRBJ2-7,TRBD1,TGTGCCAGCCTCCTGGACAGGGATTCCTACGAGCAGTACTTC,CASLLDRDSYEQYF
NA,TRBV27,TRBJ1-2,NA,TGTGCCAGCAGGCTGCGGGCAAACTATGGCTACACCTTC,CASRLRANYGYTF
NA,TRBV27,TRBJ1-5,TRBD1,TGTGCCAGCAGTTGGTCGGGACAGGGACATTTTAGCAATCAGCCCCAGCATTTT,CASSWSGQGHFSNQPQHF
NA,TRBV10-3,TRBJ1-1,TRBD1,TGTGCCATCAGGGACAGGGGTTTGACTGAAGCTTTCTTT,CAIRDRGLTEAFF
NA,TRBV18,TRBJ2-7,TRBD1,TGTGCCAGCTCACCGGGACAGGGAGAGTACTACGAGCAGTACTTC,CASSPGQGEYYEQYF
NA,TRBV19,TRBJ2-7,TRBD1,TGTGCCAGTAGTAAAAACTCGCCGGGACAGACACCTTACGAGCAGTACTTC,CASSKNSPGQTPYEQYF
NA,TRBV30,TRBJ2-7,TRBD2,TGTGCCTGGACTAGCGGGAGCGAGCAGTACTTC,CAWTSGSEQYF
NA,TRBV2,TRBJ2-5,NA,TGTGCCAGCACCTACAGAGAGACCCAGTACTTC,CASTYRETQYF
once,TRBV27,TRBJ2-1,NA,TGTGCCAGCAGTATACCTTTCGGTAATGAGCAGTTCTTC,CASSIPFGNEQFF
NA,TRBV28,TRBJ2-7,NA,TGTGCCAGCAGCCGAGGGCTGGAGCCCTACGAGCAGTACTTC,CASSRGLEPYEQYF